Below are 9 T cell receptor beta chains sequenced from a single sample in a study of glioma-infiltrating T cells. The iRepertoire nested amplicon-rescue multiplex PCR amplified TCR alpha and beta CDR3s from RNA. In TCRdb, the multiplex PCR reads were re-called with MiXCR into one record per CDR3 protein. Here the sample spans 150,000 to 200,000 distinct CDR3 sequences, around 40% being singletons. Sequencing was done on a sample of glioma tissue, nonneoplastic brain tissue, or PBMCs (not recorded which). These receptors were collected from a human donor with low-grade glioma or glioblastoma, undergoing nonglioma brain surgery, or in good health (not recorded which).

This clonotype has at least ten counts. This chain connects TRBV20-1 to TRBJ1-5; weak D call: TRBD1 (5 bases). The CDR3 length is 15 residues. Looked up from germline, CDR1 is DFQATT and CDR2 is SNEGSKA (reference sequence). Trimming removed 0 bases from V and 5 bases from J, with 14 bases in between. CDR3 bases: TGCAGTGCTAGAGAAATGGGGAGGGGTGATCAGCCCCAGCATTTT. It is translated as CSAREMGRGDQPQHF.

About this clonotype: One junction end does not reproduce the germline sequence, and a read error may be involved. The rearrangement links TRBV27 to TRBJ1-1; D may be TRBD1 (5 bases). CDR1 and CDR2 (germline): MNHEY, SMNVEV (reference sequence). The CDR3 extends over 15 amino acids. CDR3 in amino acids: CASSLMGPVNTEDLF. CDR3 bases: TGTGCCAGCAGTTTAATGGGGCCAGTGAACACTGAAGATTTGTTT.

The V gene is TRBV11-1, the J gene TRBJ1-3, with 9 bases fitting TRBD1. V lost 5 bases, J lost 6 bases, and 14 bases stayed unmatched. Germline values: CDR1 SGHAT, CDR2 FQDESV (reference sequence). The CDR3 totals 17 residues. CDR3 residues: CASSAGTGRREENTIYF. The CDR3, as DNA: TGTGCCAGCAGCGCGGGGACAGGGCGAAGGGAAGAAAACACCATATATTTT.

Here the CDR3 reads CSASASLGTDTQYF. The CDR3 nucleotides read TGCAGTGCTAGCGCCAGTCTGGGCACAGATACGCAGTATTTT. The chain carries TRBV20-1 and TRBJ2-3; D call uncertain. The germline V gene encodes CDR1 DFQATT and CDR2 SNEGSKA (reference sequence). This CDR3 is built from 14 residues. V was pared by 3 bases and J by 1 base, with 11 bases between.

The genes are TRBV29-1 and TRBJ2-2, with 8 nucleotides matching TRBD1. Germline values: CDR1 SQVTM, CDR2 ANQGSEA. The CDR3 extends over 16 amino acids. Trimming took 7 bases from V and 5 from J; bases not matched to a gene: 15. The CDR3 is CSACVGQGGSTGELFF. CDR3 nucleotides: TGCAGCGCCTGCGTTGGACAGGGAGGATCGACCGGGGAGCTGTTTTTT.

There are many counts of this clonotype. This chain joins TRBV27 and TRBJ2-1, with 11 bases fitting TRBD2. Germline V gene lookup returns CDR1 MNHEY and CDR2 SMNVEV (reference sequence). The V and J ends lost 6 bases and 14 bases, in that order; junction bases with no gene match: 15. The CDR3 runs 15 residues. The CDR3 sequence: CASSLISGRALSEFF. CDR3 sequence (DNA): TGTGCCAGCAGCCTAATTAGCGGGAGGGCCCTTAGCGAGTTCTTC.

This clonotype was recorded at least ten times. The chain joins TRBV20-1 to TRBJ1-2; maybe TRBD1 (5 bases). The germline V gene encodes CDR1 DFQATT and CDR2 SNEGSKA (reference sequence). V was trimmed by 6 bases and J by 8 bases, leaving 16 bases between them. This CDR3 has 12 amino acids. The CDR3 bases are TGCAGTGCCGCGGGGGAAGTGGGAGGCTACACCTTC. This translates into CSAAGEVGGYTF.

This clonotype was counted a few times. The chain links TRBV6-2 or TRBV6-3 to TRBJ2-6, with D uncertain. The CDR3 sequence is 15 residues long. V was pared by 4 bases and J by 6 bases, with 13 bases between. Per germline, CDR1 MNHEY and CDR2 SVGEGT. The chain's CDR3 is CASSLYTPEANVLTF. The CDR3 region has the DNA TGTGCCAGCAGTTTATACACCCCTGAGGCCAACGTCCTGACTTTC.

As for this clonotype: This may be a read error: a much more frequent sequence differs by one nucleotide. This rearrangement joins TRBV24-1 to TRBJ2-6, with TRBD1 identical over 9 bases. Germline CDR1 reads KGHDR; CDR2 reads SFDVKD. V lost 12 bases and J lost 2; bases outside the gene matches: 7. CDR3 size: 15 residues. CDR3 residues: CAAGTGSTGANVLTF. Written as DNA, the CDR3 is TGTGCCGCCGGGACAGGGTCAACTGGGGCCAACGTCCTGACTTTC.